This T cell receptor beta chain was obtained from a study of response to subunit inactivated influenza vaccine. Study-level points and caveats: New T cells are recruited in small numbers by each seasonal influenza vaccination, according to the authors' suggestion.

This clonotype was detected many times. Its target is unknown. Trimming cost V 5 bases and J 0 bases, with 8 bases left between them. The CDR3 length is 13 residues. TCRdb re-called the RT-PCR reads through MiXCR, storing one row per CDR3 protein. The sample lists 500,000 to 600,000 distinct CDR3 sequences; roughly 10% were seen once. The material was PBMCs from blood, obtained on the day of vaccination. The sequence was obtained from a man aged 50-60 years who received an inactivated influenza vaccine. V usage is TRBV12-3 or TRBV12-4 and J usage is TRBJ2-7; no firm D call. CDR3 sequence reads: CASSHPSSYEQYF. CDR3 bases: TGTGCCAGCAGTCACCCCAGCTCCTACGAGCAGTACTTC.